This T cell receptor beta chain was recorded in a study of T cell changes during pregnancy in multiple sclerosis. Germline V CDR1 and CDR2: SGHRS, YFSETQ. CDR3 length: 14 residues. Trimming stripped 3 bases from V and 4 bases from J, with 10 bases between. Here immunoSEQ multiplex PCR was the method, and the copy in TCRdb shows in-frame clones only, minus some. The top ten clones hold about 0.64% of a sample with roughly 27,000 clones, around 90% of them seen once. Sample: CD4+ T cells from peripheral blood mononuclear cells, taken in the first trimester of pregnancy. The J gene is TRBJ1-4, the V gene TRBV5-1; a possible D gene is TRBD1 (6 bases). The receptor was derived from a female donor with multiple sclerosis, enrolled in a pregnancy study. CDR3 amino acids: CASSSDSLNEKLFF. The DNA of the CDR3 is TGCGCCAGCAGCTCGGACAGCCTTAATGAAAAACTGTTTTTT.